This is a list of T cell receptor beta chains from one sample in a study of beta chain features in type 1 diabetes. Clones were read by immunoSEQ multiplex PCR, and TCRdb kept only the in-frame ones, dropping some. Among some 370,000 clones listed, 8.5% to 10% were seen once. The sequencing input was central memory CD4+ T cells from blood. Receptor source: a man aged 30-40 years with type 1 diabetes. Each CDR3 is given with its conserved first and last residue. The D gene is left open where the match is weak. A row's size may be missing; if present it is once, few, many or a size class.

V gene: TRBV9; J gene: TRBJ2-7; clone size: .; D gene: TRBD2; CDR3 DNA: TGTGCCAGCAGCGTAGGATCGCCTAGCGGGTCCTACGAGCAGTACTTC; CDR3 protein: CASSVGSPSGSYEQYF
V gene: TRBV7-9; J gene: TRBJ2-7; clone size: few; D gene: TRBD2; CDR3 DNA: TGTGCCAGCAGCTCCCGGCTAGCGGGAGGGCCAGGGTACGAGCAGTACTTC; CDR3 protein: CASSSRLAGGPGYEQYF
V gene: TRBV25-1; J gene: TRBJ2-3; clone size: few; D gene: TRBD2; CDR3 DNA: TGTGCCAGCAGTGGAACGACTAGCGGGCCACGAGATACGCAGTATTTT; CDR3 protein: CASSGTTSGPRDTQYF
V gene: TRBV2; J gene: TRBJ2-5; clone size: few; D gene: .; CDR3 DNA: TGTGCCAGCAGTTACAGGGTTAGAGGAGAGACCCAGTACTTC; CDR3 protein: CASSYRVRGETQYF
V gene: TRBV27; J gene: TRBJ1-1; clone size: .; D gene: TRBD1; CDR3 DNA: TGTGCCAGCAGTTTCAGGGGGGTCTCTGAAGCTTTCTTT; CDR3 protein: CASSFRGVSEAFF
V gene: TRBV19; J gene: TRBJ1-3; clone size: few; D gene: TRBD1; CDR3 DNA: TGTGCCAGTAGAACTCGACAGGGTGCTGGAAACACCATATATTTT; CDR3 protein: CASRTRQGAGNTIYF
V gene: TRBV5-4; J gene: TRBJ2-5; clone size: .; D gene: .; CDR3 DNA: TGTGCCAGCAGCTCATCCCGGGTCTCCCTGGCGGTCCAAGAGACCCAGTACTTC; CDR3 protein: CASSSSRVSLAVQETQYF
V gene: TRBV7-8; J gene: TRBJ1-5; clone size: few; D gene: .; CDR3 DNA: TGTGCCAGCAGCTTAAGGTCTCTGCAGCCCCAGCATTTT; CDR3 protein: CASSLRSLQPQHF
V gene: TRBV23-1; J gene: TRBJ1-1; clone size: many; D gene: TRBD1; CDR3 DNA: TGCGCCAGCAGTCAATCGAGTAGGGGGCTGAACACTGAAGCTTTCTTT; CDR3 protein: CASSQSSRGLNTEAFF
V gene: TRBV2; J gene: TRBJ1-4; clone size: .; D gene: .; CDR3 DNA: TGTGCCGGGGGGAACGGAGGATCTAATGAAAAACTGTTTTTT; CDR3 protein: CAGGNGGSNEKLFF
V gene: TRBV28; J gene: TRBJ1-5; clone size: .; D gene: .; CDR3 DNA: TGTGCCAGCACCCTCGGCGGGACATCAACCACTCAGCCCCAGCATTTT; CDR3 protein: CASTLGGTSTTQPQHF
V gene: TRBV7-9; J gene: TRBJ1-1; clone size: .; D gene: .; CDR3 DNA: TGTGCCAGCAGCTCCGGGTATATCGGCCTCATGAACACTGAAGCTTTCTTT; CDR3 protein: CASSSGYIGLMNTEAFF
V gene: TRBV9; J gene: TRBJ2-1; clone size: few; D gene: .; CDR3 DNA: TGTGCCAGCAGCGACGTTGGGGGCAGCAAAGACAATGAGCAGTTCTTC; CDR3 protein: CASSDVGGSKDNEQFF
V gene: TRBV7-3; J gene: TRBJ2-3; clone size: few; D gene: .; CDR3 DNA: TGTGCCAGCAGCTTTTTGGCGGAGCCGACCACAGATACGCAGTATTTT; CDR3 protein: CASSFLAEPTTDTQYF
V gene: TRBV5-1; J gene: TRBJ1-2; clone size: .; D gene: .; CDR3 DNA: TGCGCCAGCAGCCTTGGGACACTCGGAGCTAACTATGGCTACACCTTC; CDR3 protein: CASSLGTLGANYGYTF
V gene: TRBV6-6; J gene: TRBJ1-5; clone size: .; D gene: .; CDR3 DNA: TGTGCCAGCAACCCGACAGGATCCAATCAGCCCCAGCATTTT; CDR3 protein: CASNPTGSNQPQHF
V gene: TRBV2; J gene: TRBJ1-1; clone size: .; D gene: .; CDR3 DNA: TGTGCCAGCAGGTACTCCGGGGGGAACACTGAAGCTTTCTTT; CDR3 protein: CASRYSGGNTEAFF
V gene: TRBV6-6; J gene: TRBJ1-4; clone size: few; D gene: .; CDR3 DNA: TGTGCCAGCAGTCCCCAGGTGGGGGAAAAACTGTTTTTT; CDR3 protein: CASSPQVGEKLFF
V gene: TRBV5-8; J gene: TRBJ2-5; clone size: .; D gene: TRBD1; CDR3 DNA: TGTGCCAGCAGCTTCCAGGGGGCAGAGACCCAGTACTTC; CDR3 protein: CASSFQGAETQYF
V gene: TRBV19; J gene: TRBJ2-5; clone size: .; D gene: .; CDR3 DNA: TGTGCCAGTAGTTCGCAAACGGCTGGCCGTGAGACCCAGTACTTC; CDR3 protein: CASSSQTAGRETQYF
V gene: TRBV7-9; J gene: TRBJ1-5; clone size: .; D gene: .; CDR3 DNA: TGTGCCAGCAGCTTCGGGCCTAGCTTTGGCGGGTCCGGCAATCAGCCCCAGCATTTT; CDR3 protein: CASSFGPSFGGSGNQPQHF
V gene: TRBV19; J gene: TRBJ2-2; clone size: many; D gene: TRBD1; CDR3 DNA: TGTGCCAGTAGTAGACACAGGGGCTTGGACACCGGGGAGCTGTTTTTT; CDR3 protein: CASSRHRGLDTGELFF
V gene: TRBV7-9; J gene: TRBJ2-1; clone size: many; D gene: TRBD2; CDR3 DNA: TGTGCCAGCAGCACCCTAGCGGGAGATGTCTACAATGAGCAGTTCTTC; CDR3 protein: CASSTLAGDVYNEQFF
V gene: TRBV30; J gene: TRBJ1-2; clone size: few; D gene: .; CDR3 DNA: TGTGCCTGGAACTTACAGGGCTTGGGGGGCTACACCTTC; CDR3 protein: CAWNLQGLGGYTF
V gene: TRBV7-9; J gene: TRBJ2-3; clone size: .; D gene: .; CDR3 DNA: TGTGCCAGCAGCCCCGTGGGGGATACGCAGTATTTT; CDR3 protein: CASSPVGDTQYF
V gene: TRBV18; J gene: TRBJ1-5; clone size: few; D gene: TRBD1; CDR3 DNA: TGTGCCAGCTCACCGATGAGACAGGGAAGGAATAATCAGCCCCAGCATTTT; CDR3 protein: CASSPMRQGRNNQPQHF
V gene: TRBV28; J gene: TRBJ1-5; clone size: many; D gene: .; CDR3 DNA: TGTGCCAGCACTTTCAGGGAGTCCCAGCATTTT; CDR3 protein: CASTFRESQHF